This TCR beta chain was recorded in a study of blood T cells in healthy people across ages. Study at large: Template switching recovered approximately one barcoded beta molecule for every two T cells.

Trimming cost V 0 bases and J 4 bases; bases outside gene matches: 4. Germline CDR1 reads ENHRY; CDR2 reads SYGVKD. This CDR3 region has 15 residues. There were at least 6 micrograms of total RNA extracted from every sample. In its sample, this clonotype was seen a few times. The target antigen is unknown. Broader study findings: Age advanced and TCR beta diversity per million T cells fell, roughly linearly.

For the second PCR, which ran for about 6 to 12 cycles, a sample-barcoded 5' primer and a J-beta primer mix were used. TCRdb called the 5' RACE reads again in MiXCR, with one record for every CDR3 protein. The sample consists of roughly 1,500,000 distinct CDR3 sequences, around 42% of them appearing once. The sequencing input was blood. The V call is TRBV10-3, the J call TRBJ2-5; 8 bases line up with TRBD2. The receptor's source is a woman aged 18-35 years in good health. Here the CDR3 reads CAISESTGGGETQYF. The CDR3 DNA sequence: TGTGCCATCAGTGAGTCGACGGGAGGGGGAGAGACCCAGTACTTC.